A selection of T cell receptor beta chains follows, all from one sample in a study of OX40 agonist ivuxolimab in advanced cancers. Repertoires were generated with immunoSEQ multiplex PCR, while TCRdb's copy carries only in-frame clones and drops some. This table has about 79,000 clones, about 94% appearing once. Specimen: CD4+ or CD8+ T cells sorted from blood, collected in a trial of the OX40 agonist ivuxolimab. The receptors derive from an adult with an advanced solid tumor such as melanoma, head and neck, liver or kidney cancer. The CDR3 runs from the conserved cysteine through the conserved F or W. D genes are given only for firm matches.

TRBJ2-3	TRBD1	TRBV6-5	CASSYSHSDRAYF
TRBJ2-7	TRBD2	TRBV5-4	CASRAASGAVYEQYF
TRBJ2-6	TRBD2	TRBV13	CASSFGLAAPGANVLTF
TRBJ2-7	-	TRBV28	CASSFPLRGISSYEQYF
TRBJ2-5	-	TRBV28	CASSLGGLGTQYF
TRBJ1-1	TRBD1	TRBV7-9	CASSQTGDTEAFF
TRBJ2-5	-	TRBV7-8	CASSLRLEGETQYF
TRBJ2-7	-	TRBV5-5	CASSPVVGGYEQYF
TRBJ2-2	-	TRBV6-1	CASSDRLAPGELFF
TRBJ2-3	TRBD2	TRBV27	CASSLKRGRTTSTDTQYF
TRBJ2-1	-	TRBV27	CASSLSAGLAPEQFF
TRBJ2-2	-	TRBV9	CASSVGGSGELFF
TRBJ1-2	-	TRBV28	CASSSDLGQNYGYTF
TRBJ2-7	-	TRBV19	CASSISAGYEQYF
TRBJ2-5	TRBD1	TRBV9	CASSPYGQGIQETQYF
TRBJ2-2	TRBD2	TRBV27	CASSRSGGTGELFF
TRBJ2-1	-	TRBV6-4	CASSVGTAGAYNEQFF
TRBJ1-3	-	TRBV28	CASLEGGNTIYF
TRBJ2-7	TRBD1	TRBV11-1	CASSLWQGVAYEQYF
TRBJ2-5	-	TRBV15	CATSRDGLGETQYF
TRBJ1-3	TRBD1	TRBV27	CASSWDSSGNTIYF
TRBJ2-7	TRBD2	TRBV6-6	CASSSGTKGGEQYF
TRBJ2-1	TRBD2	TRBV6-1	CASSVVAGAYNEQFF
TRBJ2-7	TRBD2	TRBV27	CASSPMLAGVRIYEQYF
TRBJ2-7	-	TRBV11-3	CASSTSLGQQYF
TRBJ1-1	-	TRBV18	CASSPPILQANTEAFF
TRBJ2-1	-	TRBV7-3	CASSLSGGVSYNEQFF
TRBJ2-5	-	TRBV4-1	CASSQEQDRQETQYF
TRBJ1-1	-	TRBV21-1	CASSTLGDREEGEAFF
TRBJ1-1	-	TRBV7-2	CASSLTDSDTEAFF
TRBJ2-7	-	TRBV19	CASSGVAGFYEQYF
TRBJ2-5	-	TRBV13	CASSPTPVAAYQETQYF
TRBJ1-1	-	TRBV21-1	CASSMRHDRMNTEAFF
TRBJ2-1	-	TRBV27	CASSTTDGWRNEQFF
TRBJ2-1	TRBD1	TRBV7-2	CASSFGTGQDEQFF
TRBJ1-5	-	TRBV19	CASSNGHPKDQPQHF
TRBJ2-7	TRBD2	TRBV28	CASMAGTREVYEQYF
TRBJ2-2	-	TRBV7-9	CASSLAPGLGNTGELFF
TRBJ2-7	-	TRBV14	CASSQDPGRGLNEQYF
TRBJ1-2	-	TRBV19	CASSEGGYGYTF
TRBJ2-7	-	TRBV11-2	CASSGAPGAGQNEQYF
TRBJ2-7	-	TRBV4-3	CASSQDIGGALYEQYF
TRBJ2-7	-	TRBV2	CASSEVKGPYEQYF
TRBJ2-7	TRBD2	TRBV11-2	CASSFSSGESSYEQYF
TRBJ2-4	-	TRBV28	CASSLRLEAKNIQYF
TRBJ2-2	-	TRBV30	CAWNPGQIAGELFF
TRBJ1-1	-	TRBV19	CASSVGHRNTEAFF
TRBJ1-6	-	TRBV7-2	CASSWDRSSYNSPLHF
TRBJ2-3	TRBD2	TRBV27	CASSSGTSGSSDTQYF
TRBJ1-4	-	TRBV9	CASSPRLTPELFF
TRBJ2-7	-	TRBV6-6	CASSPTGDSKYF
TRBJ2-3	TRBD1	TRBV7-3	CASSLRGTGDDADTQYF
TRBJ1-1	-	TRBV28	CASSHWGGNTEAFF
TRBJ1-2	-	TRBV28	CASSPRGQGYYGYTF
TRBJ2-1	-	TRBV27	CASSNSGRAYNEQFF
TRBJ2-1	TRBD2	TRBV4-1	CASSHGGGLAGGPGYNEQFF
TRBJ1-2	-	TRBV4-1	CASIPTPLFSNYGYTF
TRBJ1-6	TRBD1	TRBV27	CASSSSGTGNSPLHF
TRBJ2-2	-	TRBV30	CAWSDSFTGELFF